The source of this TCR beta chain is a study of OX40 agonist ivuxolimab in advanced cancers. In regard to this clone: Antigen: not known.

Libraries were prepared by immunoSEQ multiplex PCR; TCRdb keeps only in-frame clonotypes and omits some of them. This table holds tens of thousands of clones, around 87% found once. V gave up 2 bases and J gave up 2 bases; unmatched junction bases: 7. This CDR3 is 16 amino acids long. Germline V gives CDR1 SGHDT, CDR2 YYEEEE. Study results and caveats: Some of the nonresponding patients also showed low levels of normalized T-cell clonal expansion.

This clonotype was sampled from an adult with an advanced solid tumor such as melanoma, head and neck, liver or kidney cancer. The chain recombines TRBV5-6 with TRBJ1-5; 7 bases match TRBD1. The input for sequencing was CD4+ or CD8+ T cells sorted from blood, taken in a trial of the OX40 agonist ivuxolimab. CDR3: CASSFRLGTGNQPQHF. The CDR3 region has the DNA TGTGCCAGCAGCTTCCGCCTGGGGACAGGCAATCAGCCCCAGCATTTT. Full variable domain (outside the CDR3, taken from reference TRBV5-6 and TRBJ1-5): DAGVTQSPTHLIKTRGQQVTLRCSPKSGHDTVSWYQQALGQGPQFIFQYYEEEERQRGNFPDRFSGHQFPNYSSELNVNALLLGDSALYLCASSFRLGTGNQPQHFGDGTRLSIL.